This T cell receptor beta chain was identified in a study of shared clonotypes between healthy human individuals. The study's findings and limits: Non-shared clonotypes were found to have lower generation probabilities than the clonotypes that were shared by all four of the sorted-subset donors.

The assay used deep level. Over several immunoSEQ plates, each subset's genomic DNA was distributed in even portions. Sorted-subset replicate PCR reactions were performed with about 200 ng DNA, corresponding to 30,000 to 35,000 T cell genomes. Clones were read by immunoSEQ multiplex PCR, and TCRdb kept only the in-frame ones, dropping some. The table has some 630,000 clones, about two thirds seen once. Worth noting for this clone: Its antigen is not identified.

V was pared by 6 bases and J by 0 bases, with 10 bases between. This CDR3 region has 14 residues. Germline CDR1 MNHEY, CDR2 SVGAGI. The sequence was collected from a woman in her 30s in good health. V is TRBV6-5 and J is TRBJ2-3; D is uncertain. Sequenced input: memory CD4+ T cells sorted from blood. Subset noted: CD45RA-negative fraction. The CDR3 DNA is TGTGCCAGCAGGGTATCGGTTAGCACAGATACGCAGTATTTT. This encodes CASRVSVSTDTQYF.